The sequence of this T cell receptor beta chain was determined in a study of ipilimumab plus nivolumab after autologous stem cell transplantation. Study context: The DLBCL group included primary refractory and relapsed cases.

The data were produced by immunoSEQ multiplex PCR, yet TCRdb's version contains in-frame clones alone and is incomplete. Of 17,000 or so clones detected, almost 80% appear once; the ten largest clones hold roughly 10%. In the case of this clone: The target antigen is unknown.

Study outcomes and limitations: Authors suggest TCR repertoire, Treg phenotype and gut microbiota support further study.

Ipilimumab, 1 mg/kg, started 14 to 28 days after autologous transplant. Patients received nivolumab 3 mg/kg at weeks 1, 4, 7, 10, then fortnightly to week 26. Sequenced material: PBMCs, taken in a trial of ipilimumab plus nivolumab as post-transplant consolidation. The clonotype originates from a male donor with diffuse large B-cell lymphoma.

The CDR3 region has the DNA TGTGCCAGTAGTCCGCGACTCCCCCTCGGGAATGAGCAGTTCTTC. Its translation is CASSPRLPLGNEQFF. The chain couples TRBV19 to TRBJ2-1; D not resolved. V lost 5 bases to trimming and J lost 7 bases, with 18 bases between them. The CDR3 totals 15 residues. CDR1 and CDR2 from the germline V gene are LNHDA and SQIVND (reference sequence).